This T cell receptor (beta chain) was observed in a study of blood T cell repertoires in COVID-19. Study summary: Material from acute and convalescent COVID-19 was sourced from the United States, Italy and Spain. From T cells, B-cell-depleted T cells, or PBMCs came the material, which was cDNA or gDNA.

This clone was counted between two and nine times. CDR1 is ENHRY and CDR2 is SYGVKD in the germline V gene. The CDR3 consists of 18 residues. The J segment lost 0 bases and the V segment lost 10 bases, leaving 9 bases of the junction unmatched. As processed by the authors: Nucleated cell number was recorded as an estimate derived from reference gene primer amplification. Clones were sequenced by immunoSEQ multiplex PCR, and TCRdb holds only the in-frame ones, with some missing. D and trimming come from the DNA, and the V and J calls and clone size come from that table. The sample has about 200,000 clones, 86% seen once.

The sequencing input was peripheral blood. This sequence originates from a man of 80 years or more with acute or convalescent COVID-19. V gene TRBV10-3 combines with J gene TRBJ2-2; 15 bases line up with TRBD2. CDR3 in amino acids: CATSGTSGRSPNTGELFF. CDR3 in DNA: TGTGCCACCTCCGGGACTAGCGGGAGGTCGCCGAACACCGGGGAGCTGTTTTTT.